The T cell receptor beta chain described here comes from a study of cytomegalovirus exposure and HLA in healthy donors. From germline, CDR1 is SQVTM and CDR2 ANQGSEA. This CDR3 has 11 amino acids. V gave up 6 bases and J gave up 5 bases; unmatched junction bases: 2. Amplification used 60 Vbeta primers and 13 Jbeta primers. This table comes from immunoSEQ multiplex PCR, and its TCRdb copy is limited to in-frame clones, with some not included. In the table there are 150,000 or so clones, approximately 71% of which are singletons. The source of this sequence is a man between 18 and 29 years old in good health and CMV-seropositive. The V call is TRBV29-1, the J call TRBJ2-7, with 9 bases lining up with TRBD1. Sequenced input: PBMCs. Here the CDR3 reads CSVRTGDEQYF. As DNA, the CDR3 is TGCAGCGTGCGGACAGGGGACGAGCAGTACTTC.